Sequencing of this TCR beta chain was carried out in a study of spatial heterogeneity in lung cancer. Study details: Across the raw uncorrected reads, a unique TCR and UMI combination was observed, on average, more than ten times. Findings and caveats of the study: Within tumors, counts of expanded alpha and beta TCRs tracked tumor mutation counts. Coverage was estimated at roughly 7.2% of tumor T cells for alpha chains and approximately 14% for beta chains.

Every TCR cDNA molecule bore a unique molecular identifier. One entry per CDR3 protein results from TCRdb running MiXCR on the 5' RACE reads. The data contain 100,000 or so distinct CDR3 sequences, 4.4% of them seen just once; the ten biggest clones take up 21%. Germline V CDR1 and CDR2: SEHNR, FQNEAQ (reference sequence). The CDR3 is made up of 16 amino acids. After removal of 1 base from V and 5 bases from J, the junction contained 7 bases not matched to a gene. This sample's time point: sample taken at primary tumor resection. Unsorted whole RNA samples from tumor, nontumor lung or frozen PBMC were sequenced. There are many counts of this clonotype. Its antigen is undetermined.

The clonotype originates from a male donor with early-stage non-small cell lung cancer. The specimen comprised lung tumor tissue, sampled at surgery. The V call is TRBV7-9, the J call TRBJ2-1; 8 bases line up with TRBD2. CDR3: CASSLGLTSGHNEQFF. DNA for the CDR3: TGTGCCAGCAGCTTAGGTCTCACTAGCGGCCACAATGAGCAGTTCTTC.